This T cell receptor beta chain was documented in a study of CD8 T cells in Susac syndrome. On the study more broadly: Within the group of sequenced Susac syndrome patients, about 6 had active disease and about eight were in remission.

This CDR3 contains 14 residues. The germline V and J ends were trimmed by 4 bases and 5 bases, with 14 bases remaining between them. Germline V gene data show CDR1 as KGHSH and CDR2 as LQKENI. With random hexamers, 0.5 to 1 ug RNA was reverse transcribed. Multiplex immunoSEQ PCR targeted 54 Vbeta and 13 Jbeta TCR beta segments. TCRdb recomputed calls from the immunoSEQ multiplex PCR reads with MiXCR, one row per CDR3 protein. Of under 200,000 distinct CDR3 sequences in the sample, just under 95% were seen once. Sequenced input: CD8+ T cells from PBMCs. This TCR was recovered from a human donor with Susac syndrome. V usage is TRBV18 and J usage is TRBJ1-2; D unresolved. DNA for the CDR3: TGTGCCAGCTCACAAGGAAGCGACCCATATGGCTACACCTTC. This encodes CASSQGSDPYGYTF.